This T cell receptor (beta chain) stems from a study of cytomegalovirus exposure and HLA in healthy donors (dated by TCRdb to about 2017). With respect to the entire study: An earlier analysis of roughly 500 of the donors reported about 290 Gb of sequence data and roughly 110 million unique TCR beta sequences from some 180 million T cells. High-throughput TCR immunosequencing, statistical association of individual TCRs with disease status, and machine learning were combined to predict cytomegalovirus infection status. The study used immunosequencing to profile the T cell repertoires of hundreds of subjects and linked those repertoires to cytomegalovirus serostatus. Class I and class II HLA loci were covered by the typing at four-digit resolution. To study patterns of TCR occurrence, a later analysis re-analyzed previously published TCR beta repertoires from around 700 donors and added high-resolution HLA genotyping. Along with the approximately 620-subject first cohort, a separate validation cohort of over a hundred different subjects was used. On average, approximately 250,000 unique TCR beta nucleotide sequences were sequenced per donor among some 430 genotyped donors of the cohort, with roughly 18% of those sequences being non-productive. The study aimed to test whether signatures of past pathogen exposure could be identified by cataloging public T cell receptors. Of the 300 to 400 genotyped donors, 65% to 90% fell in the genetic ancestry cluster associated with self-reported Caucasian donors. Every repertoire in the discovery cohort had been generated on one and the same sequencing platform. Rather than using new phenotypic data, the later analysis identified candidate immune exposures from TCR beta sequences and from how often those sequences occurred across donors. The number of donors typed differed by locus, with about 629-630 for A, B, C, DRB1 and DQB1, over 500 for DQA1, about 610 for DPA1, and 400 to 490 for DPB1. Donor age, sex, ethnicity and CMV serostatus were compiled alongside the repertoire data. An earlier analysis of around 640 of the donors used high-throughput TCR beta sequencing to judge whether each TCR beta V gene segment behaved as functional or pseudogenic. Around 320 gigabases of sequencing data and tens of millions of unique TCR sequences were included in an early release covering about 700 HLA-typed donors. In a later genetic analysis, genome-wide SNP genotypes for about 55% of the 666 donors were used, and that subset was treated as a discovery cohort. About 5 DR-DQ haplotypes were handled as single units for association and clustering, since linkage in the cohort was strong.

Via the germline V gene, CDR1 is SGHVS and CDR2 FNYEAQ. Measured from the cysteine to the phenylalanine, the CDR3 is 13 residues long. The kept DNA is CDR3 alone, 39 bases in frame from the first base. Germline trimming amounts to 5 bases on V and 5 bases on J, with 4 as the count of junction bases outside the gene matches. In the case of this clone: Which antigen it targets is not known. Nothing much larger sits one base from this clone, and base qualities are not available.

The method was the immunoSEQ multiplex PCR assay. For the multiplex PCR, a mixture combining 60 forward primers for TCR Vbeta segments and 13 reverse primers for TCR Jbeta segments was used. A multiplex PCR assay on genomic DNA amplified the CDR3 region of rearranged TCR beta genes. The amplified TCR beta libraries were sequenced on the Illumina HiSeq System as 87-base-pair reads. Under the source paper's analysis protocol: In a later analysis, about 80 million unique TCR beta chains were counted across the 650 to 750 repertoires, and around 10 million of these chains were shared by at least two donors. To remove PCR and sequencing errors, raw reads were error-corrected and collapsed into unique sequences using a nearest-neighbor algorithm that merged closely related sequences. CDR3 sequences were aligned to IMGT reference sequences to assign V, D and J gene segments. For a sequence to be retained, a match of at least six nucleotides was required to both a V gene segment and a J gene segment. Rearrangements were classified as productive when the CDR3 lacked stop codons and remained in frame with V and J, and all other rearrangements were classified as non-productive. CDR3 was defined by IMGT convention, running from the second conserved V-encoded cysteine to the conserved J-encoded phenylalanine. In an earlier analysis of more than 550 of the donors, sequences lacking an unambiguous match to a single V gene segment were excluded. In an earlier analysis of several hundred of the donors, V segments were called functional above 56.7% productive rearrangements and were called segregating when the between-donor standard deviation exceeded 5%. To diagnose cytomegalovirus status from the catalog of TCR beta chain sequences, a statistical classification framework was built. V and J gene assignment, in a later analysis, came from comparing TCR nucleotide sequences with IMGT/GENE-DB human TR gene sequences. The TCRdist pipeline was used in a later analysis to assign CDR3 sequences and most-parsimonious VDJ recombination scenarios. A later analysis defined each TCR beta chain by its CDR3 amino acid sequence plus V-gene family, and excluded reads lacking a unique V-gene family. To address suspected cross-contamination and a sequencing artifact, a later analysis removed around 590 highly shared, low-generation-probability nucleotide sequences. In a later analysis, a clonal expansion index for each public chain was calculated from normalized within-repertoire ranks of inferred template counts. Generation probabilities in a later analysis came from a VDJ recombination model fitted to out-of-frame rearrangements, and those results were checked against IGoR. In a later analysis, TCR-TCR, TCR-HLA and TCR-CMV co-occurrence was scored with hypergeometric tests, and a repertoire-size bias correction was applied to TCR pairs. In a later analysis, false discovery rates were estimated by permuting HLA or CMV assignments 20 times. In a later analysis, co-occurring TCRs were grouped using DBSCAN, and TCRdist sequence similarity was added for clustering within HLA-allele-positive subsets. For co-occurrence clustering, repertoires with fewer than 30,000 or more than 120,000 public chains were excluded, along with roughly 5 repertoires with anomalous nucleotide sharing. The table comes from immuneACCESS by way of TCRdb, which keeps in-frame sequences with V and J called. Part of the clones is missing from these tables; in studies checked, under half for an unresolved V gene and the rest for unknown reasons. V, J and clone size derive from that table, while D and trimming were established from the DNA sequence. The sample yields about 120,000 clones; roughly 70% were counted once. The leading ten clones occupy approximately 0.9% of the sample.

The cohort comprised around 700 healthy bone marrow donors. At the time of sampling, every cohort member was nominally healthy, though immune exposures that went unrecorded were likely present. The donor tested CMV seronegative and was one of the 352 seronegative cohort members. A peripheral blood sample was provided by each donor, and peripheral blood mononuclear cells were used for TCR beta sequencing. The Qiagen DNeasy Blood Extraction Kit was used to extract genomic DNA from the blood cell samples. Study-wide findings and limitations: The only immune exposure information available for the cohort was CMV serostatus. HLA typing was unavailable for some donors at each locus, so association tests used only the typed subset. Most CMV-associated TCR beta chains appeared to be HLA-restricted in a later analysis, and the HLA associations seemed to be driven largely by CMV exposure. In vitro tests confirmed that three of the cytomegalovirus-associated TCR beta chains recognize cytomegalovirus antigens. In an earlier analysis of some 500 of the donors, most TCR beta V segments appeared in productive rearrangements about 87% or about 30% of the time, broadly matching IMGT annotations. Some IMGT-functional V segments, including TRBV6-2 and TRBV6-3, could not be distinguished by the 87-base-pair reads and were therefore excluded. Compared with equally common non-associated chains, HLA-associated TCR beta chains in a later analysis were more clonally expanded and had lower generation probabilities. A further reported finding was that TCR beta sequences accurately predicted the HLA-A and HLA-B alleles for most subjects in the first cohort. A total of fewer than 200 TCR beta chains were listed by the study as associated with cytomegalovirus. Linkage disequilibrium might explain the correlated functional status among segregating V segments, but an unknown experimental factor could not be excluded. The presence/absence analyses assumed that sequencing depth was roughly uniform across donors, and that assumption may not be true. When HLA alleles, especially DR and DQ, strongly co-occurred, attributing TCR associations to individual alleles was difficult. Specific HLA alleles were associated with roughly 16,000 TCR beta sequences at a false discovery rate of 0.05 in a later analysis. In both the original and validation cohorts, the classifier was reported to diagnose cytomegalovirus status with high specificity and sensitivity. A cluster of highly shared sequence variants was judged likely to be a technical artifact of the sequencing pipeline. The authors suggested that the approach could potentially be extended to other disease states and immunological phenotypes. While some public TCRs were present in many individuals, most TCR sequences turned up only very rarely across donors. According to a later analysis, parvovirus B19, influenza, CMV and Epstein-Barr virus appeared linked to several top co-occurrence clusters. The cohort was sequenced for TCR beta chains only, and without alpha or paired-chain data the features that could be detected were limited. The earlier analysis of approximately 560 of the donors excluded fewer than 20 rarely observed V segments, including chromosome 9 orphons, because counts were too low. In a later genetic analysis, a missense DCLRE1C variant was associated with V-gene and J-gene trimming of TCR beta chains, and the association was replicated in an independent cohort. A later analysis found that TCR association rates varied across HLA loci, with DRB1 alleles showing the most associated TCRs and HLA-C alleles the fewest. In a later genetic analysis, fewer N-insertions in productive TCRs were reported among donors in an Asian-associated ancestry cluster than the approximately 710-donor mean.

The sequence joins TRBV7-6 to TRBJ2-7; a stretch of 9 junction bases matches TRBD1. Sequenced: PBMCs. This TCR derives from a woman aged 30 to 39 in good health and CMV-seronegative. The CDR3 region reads CASSQDRGHEQYF. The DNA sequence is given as TGTGCCAGCAGCCAGGACAGGGGCCACGAGCAGTACTTC.